The TCR beta chain described here comes from a study of regulatory T cells in long-lasting Graves disease. With iRepertoire HTBI primers and Arm-PCR of CDR3 regions, TCR beta libraries were built. TCRdb recomputed calls from the multiplex PCR reads with MiXCR, one row per CDR3 protein. The top ten clones hold about 8.9% of a sample with over 450,000 distinct CDR3 sequences, 9.5% to 15% of them seen once. As for time point: newly diagnosed GD, antithyroid drugs for less than 3 months. PBMC RNA served as the TCR library source. This clonotype was detected ten times or more. Its antigen is not identified. Trimming left V 3 bases short and J 5 bases short, with 8 bases between. The CDR3 runs 13 residues. Germline CDR1 reads SGDLS; CDR2 reads YYNGEE. Study-wide findings and caveats: Favored usage of TRBV28, TRBJ1-2 and TRBJ2-5 was recorded in persistent disease. Possibly, accuracy suffered from the small sample size.

These data were also reused for a study on T cells in Graves' hyperthyroidism and ophthalmopathy. In that study: Newly diagnosed hyperthyroidism, duration under 2 months, in patients aged 18 to 65. Most thyroid clonotypes that were expanded above 0.001 also turned up in blood.

The receptor comes from a woman aged 25 to 39 with Graves disease. The chain has TRBV9 and TRBJ2-2, with D possibly being TRBD2 (6 bases). This material consisted of peripheral blood mononuclear cells (PBMCs), taken at new diagnosis, from a patient treated with antithyroid drugs. The CDR3 DNA sequence: TGTGCCAGCAGCGCGACTAGTACCGGGGAGCTGTTTTTT. It encodes CASSATSTGELFF. Looking up the rest from reference TRBV9 and TRBJ2-2 gives the full variable domain: DSGVTQTPKHLITATGQRVTLRCSPRSGDLSVYWYQQSLDQGLQFLIQYYNGEERAKGNILERFSAQQFPDLHSELNLSSLELGDSALYFCASSATSTGELFFGEGSRLTVL.